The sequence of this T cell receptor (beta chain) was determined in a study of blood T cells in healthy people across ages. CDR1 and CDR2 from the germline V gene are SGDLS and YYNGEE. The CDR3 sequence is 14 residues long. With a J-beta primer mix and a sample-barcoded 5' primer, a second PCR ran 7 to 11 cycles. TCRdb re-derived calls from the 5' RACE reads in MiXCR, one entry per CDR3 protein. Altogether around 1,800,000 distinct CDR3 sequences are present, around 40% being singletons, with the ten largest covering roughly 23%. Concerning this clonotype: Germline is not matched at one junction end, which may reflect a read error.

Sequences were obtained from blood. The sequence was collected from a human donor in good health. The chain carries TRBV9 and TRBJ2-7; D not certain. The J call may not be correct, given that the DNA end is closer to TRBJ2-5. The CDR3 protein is CASNVASSSETQYF. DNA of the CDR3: TGTGCCAGCAACGTAGCTTCTAGTAGCGAGACCCAGTACTTC.